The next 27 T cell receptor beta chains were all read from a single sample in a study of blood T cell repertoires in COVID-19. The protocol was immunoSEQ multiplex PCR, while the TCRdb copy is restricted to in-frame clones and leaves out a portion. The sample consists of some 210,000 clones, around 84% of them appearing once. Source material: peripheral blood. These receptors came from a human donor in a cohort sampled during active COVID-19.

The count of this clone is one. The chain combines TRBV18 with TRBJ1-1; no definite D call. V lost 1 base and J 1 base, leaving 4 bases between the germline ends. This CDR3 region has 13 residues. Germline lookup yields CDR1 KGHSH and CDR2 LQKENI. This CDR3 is CASSPRQNTEAFF. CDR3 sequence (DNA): TGTGCCAGCTCACCACGACAGAACACTGAAGCTTTCTTT.

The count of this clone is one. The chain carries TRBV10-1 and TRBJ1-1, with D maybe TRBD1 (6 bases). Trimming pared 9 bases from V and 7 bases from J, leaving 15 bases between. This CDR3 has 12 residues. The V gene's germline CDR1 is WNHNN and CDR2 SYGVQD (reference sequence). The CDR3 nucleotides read TGCGCCAGATCGACACAGGGAATTGAAGCTTTCTTT. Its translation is CARSTQGIEAFF.

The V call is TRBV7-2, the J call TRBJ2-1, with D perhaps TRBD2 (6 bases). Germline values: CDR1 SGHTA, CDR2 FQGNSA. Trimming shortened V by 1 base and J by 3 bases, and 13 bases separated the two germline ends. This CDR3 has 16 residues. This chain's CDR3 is CASSLVGGVGYNEQFF. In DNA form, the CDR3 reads TGTGCCAGCAGCTTAGTGGGCGGGGTTGGCTACAATGAGCAGTTCTTC. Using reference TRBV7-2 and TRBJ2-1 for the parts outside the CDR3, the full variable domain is GAGVSQSPSNKVTEKGKDVELRCDPISGHTALYWYRQSLGQGLEFLIYFQGNSAPDKSGLPSDRFSAERTGGSVSTLTIQRTQQEDSAVYLCASSLVGGVGYNEQFFGPGTRLTVL.

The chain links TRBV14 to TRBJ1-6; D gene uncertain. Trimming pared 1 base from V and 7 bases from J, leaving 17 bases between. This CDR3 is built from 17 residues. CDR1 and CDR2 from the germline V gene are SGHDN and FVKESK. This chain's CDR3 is CASSQGSWAADNSPLHF. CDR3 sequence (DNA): TGTGCCAGCAGCCAAGGTAGTTGGGCAGCGGACAATTCACCCCTCCACTTT.

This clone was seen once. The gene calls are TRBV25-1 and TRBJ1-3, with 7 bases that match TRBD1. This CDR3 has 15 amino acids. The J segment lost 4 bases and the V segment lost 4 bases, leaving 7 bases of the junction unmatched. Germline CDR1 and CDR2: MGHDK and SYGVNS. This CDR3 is CASSAYRGQGNTIYF. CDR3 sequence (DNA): TGTGCCAGCAGTGCATACAGGGGTCAAGGAAACACCATATATTTT.

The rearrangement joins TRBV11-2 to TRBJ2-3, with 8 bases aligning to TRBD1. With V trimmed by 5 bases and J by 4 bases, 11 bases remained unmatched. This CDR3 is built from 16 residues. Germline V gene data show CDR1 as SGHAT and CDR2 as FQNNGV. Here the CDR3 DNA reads TGTGCCAGCAGCGGAGCGACAGGGGTGATTGCAGATACGCAGTATTTT. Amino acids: CASSGATGVIADTQYF.

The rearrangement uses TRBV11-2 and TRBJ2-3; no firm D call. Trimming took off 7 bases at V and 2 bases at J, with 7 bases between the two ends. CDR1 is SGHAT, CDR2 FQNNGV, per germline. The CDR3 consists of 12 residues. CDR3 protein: CASNRFTDTQYF. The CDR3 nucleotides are TGTGCCAGCAATAGATTCACAGATACGCAGTATTTT.

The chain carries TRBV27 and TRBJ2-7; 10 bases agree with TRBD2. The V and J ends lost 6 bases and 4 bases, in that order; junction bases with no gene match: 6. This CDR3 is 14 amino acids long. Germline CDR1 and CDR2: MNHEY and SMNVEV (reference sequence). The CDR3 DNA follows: TGTGCCAGCAGGCCGGGACTAGCGACGTACGAGCAGTACTTC. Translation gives CASRPGLATYEQYF.

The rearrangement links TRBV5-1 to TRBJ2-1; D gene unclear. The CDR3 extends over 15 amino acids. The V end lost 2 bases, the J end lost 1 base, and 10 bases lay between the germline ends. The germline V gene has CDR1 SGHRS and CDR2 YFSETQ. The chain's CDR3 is CASSFQTGSYNEQFF. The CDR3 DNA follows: TGCGCCAGCAGCTTTCAAACTGGTTCCTACAATGAGCAGTTCTTC.

The CDR3 loop is CASSLDGGTRVHEQYF. The CDR3 bases are TGTGCCAGCAGCTTAGACGGGGGGACTAGAGTCCACGAGCAGTACTTC. The chain carries TRBV7-6 and TRBJ2-7, with 8 bases that match TRBD2. The trim removed 1 base at V and 5 bases at J, leaving 10 bases unmatched. The germline V gene has CDR1 SGHVS and CDR2 FNYEAQ. This CDR3 comprises 16 residues.

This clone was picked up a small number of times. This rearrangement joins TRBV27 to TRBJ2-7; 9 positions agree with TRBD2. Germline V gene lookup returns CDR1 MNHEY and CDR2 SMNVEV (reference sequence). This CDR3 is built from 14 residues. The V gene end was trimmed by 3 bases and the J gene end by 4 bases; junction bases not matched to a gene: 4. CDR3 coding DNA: TGTGCCAGCAGTTTTACTAGCGGGCGGTACGAGCAGTACTTC. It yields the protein CASSFTSGRYEQYF.

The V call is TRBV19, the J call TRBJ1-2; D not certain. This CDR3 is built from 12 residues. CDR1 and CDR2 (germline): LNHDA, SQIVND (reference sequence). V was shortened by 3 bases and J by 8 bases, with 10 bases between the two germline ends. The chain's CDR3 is CASSIREVGYTF. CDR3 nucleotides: TGTGCCAGTAGTATCCGCGAGGTGGGCTACACCTTC.

CDR3 amino acids: CASSRTGFYGYTF. In nucleotides, the CDR3 is TGTGCCAGCAGCCGGACAGGATTCTATGGCTACACCTTC. V usage is TRBV27 and J usage is TRBJ1-2, with 7 bases identical to TRBD1. Germline trimming cut 6 bases from V and 4 bases from J; bases unmatched to any gene: 5. The CDR3 is 13 residues long. Per the germline V gene, CDR1 is MNHEY and CDR2 is SMNVEV (reference sequence).

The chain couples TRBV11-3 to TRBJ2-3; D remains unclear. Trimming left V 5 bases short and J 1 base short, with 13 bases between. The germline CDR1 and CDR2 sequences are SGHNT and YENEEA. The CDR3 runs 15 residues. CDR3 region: CASSLGSAGTDTQYF. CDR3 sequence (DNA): TGTGCCAGCAGCCTAGGTTCGGCGGGCACAGATACGCAGTATTTT.

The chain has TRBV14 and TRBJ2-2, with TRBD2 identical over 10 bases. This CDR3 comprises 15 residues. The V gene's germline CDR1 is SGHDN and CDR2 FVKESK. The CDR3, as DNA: TGTGTTGGGCCCGAGCGGGAGGGTCGGACCGGGGAGCTGTTTTTT. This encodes CVGPEREGRTGELFF.

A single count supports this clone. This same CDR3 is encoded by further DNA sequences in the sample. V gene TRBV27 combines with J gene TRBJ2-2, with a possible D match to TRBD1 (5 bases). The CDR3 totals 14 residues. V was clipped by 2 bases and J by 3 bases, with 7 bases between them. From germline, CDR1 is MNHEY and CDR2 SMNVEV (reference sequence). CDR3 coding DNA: TGTGCCAGCAGTTTAAGGGGATACACCGGGGAGCTGTTTTTT. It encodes CASSLRGYTGELFF.

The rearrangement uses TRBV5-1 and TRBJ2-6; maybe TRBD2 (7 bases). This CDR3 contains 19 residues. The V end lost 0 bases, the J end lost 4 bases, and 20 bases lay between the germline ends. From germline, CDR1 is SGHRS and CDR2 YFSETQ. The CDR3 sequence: CASSLGPLAGAEGANVLTF. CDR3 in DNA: TGCGCCAGCAGCTTGGGGCCCTTGGCGGGGGCCGAGGGGGCCAACGTCCTGACTTTC.

The CDR3 is CASSLLGRTGSERGSPLHF. The DNA of the CDR3 is TGTGCCAGCAGTTTATTAGGAAGAACGGGATCAGAACGCGGTTCACCCCTCCACTTT. J is TRBJ1-6 and V is TRBV27, with unresolved D. This CDR3 comprises 19 residues. Germline lookup yields CDR1 MNHEY and CDR2 SMNVEV (reference sequence). The V and J ends lost 1 base and 9 bases respectively, with 25 bases between them.

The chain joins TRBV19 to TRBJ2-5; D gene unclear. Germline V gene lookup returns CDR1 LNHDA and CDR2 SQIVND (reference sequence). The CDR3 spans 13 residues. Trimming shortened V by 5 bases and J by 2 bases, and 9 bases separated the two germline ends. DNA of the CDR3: TGTGCCAGTAGTCGCGTAAATCAAGAGACCCAGTACTTC. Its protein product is CASSRVNQETQYF.

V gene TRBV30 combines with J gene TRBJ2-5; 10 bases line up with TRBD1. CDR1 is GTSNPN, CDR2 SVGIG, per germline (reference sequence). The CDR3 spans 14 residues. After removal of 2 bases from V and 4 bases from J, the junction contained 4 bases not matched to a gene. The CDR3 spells CAWSNGQGGETQYF. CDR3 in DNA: TGTGCCTGGAGTAACGGACAGGGGGGAGAGACCCAGTACTTC.

The CDR3 loop reads CASSSDREPGETQYF. CDR3 DNA sequence: TGTGCCAGCAGCTCCGACAGGGAACCTGGGGAGACCCAGTACTTC. J is TRBJ2-5 and V is TRBV7-9; 7 nucleotides agree with TRBD1. Germline CDR1 SEHNR, CDR2 FQNEAQ (reference sequence). The CDR3 length is 15 residues. The V gene end was trimmed by 4 bases and the J gene end by 5 bases; junction bases not matched to a gene: 10. The whole variable domain, filled in from reference TRBV7-9 and TRBJ2-5, reads DTGVSQNPRHKITKRGQNVTFRCDPISEHNRLYWYRQTLGQGPEFLTYFQNEAQLEKSRLLSDRFSAERPKGSFSTLEIQRTEQGDSAMYLCASSSDREPGETQYFGPGTRLLVL.

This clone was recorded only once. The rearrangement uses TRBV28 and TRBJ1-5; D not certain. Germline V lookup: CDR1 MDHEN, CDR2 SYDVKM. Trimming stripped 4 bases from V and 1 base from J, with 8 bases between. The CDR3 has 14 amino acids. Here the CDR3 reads CASSSGVSNQPQHF. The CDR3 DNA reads TGTGCCAGCAGTTCCGGAGTCAGCAATCAGCCCCAGCATTTT.

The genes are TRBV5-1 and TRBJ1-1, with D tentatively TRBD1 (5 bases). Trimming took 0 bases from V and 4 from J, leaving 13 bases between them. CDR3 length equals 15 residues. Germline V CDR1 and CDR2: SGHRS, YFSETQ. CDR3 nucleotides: TGCGCCAGCAGCTTGGCGCCAGGGATGGCCACTGAAGCTTTCTTT. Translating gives CASSLAPGMATEAFF.

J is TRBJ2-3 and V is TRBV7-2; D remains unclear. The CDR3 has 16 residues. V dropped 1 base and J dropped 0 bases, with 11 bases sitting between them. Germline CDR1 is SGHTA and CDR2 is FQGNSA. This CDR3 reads CASSLGLQPSTDTQYF. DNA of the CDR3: TGTGCCAGCAGCTTAGGTTTACAGCCTAGCACAGATACGCAGTATTTT.

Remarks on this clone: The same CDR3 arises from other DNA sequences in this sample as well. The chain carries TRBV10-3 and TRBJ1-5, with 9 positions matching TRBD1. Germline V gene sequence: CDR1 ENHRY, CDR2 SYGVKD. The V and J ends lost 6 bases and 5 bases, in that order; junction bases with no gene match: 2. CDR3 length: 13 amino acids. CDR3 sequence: CAIRGQGDQPQHF. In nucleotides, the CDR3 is TGTGCCATCAGGGGACAGGGTGATCAGCCCCAGCATTTT.

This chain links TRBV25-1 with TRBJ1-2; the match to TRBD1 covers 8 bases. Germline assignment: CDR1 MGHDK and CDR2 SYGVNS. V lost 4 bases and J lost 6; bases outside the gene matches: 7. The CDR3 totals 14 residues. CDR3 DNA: TGTGCCAGCAGTGGACAGGGGAAAAGAGATGGCTACACCTTC. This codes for CASSGQGKRDGYTF.

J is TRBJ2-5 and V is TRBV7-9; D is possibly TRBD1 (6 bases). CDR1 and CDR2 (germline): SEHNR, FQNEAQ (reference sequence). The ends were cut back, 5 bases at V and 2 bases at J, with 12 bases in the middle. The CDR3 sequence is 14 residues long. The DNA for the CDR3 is TGTGCCAGCAGCCATGGACAGAAGCAAGAGACCCAGTACTTC. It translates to CASSHGQKQETQYF.